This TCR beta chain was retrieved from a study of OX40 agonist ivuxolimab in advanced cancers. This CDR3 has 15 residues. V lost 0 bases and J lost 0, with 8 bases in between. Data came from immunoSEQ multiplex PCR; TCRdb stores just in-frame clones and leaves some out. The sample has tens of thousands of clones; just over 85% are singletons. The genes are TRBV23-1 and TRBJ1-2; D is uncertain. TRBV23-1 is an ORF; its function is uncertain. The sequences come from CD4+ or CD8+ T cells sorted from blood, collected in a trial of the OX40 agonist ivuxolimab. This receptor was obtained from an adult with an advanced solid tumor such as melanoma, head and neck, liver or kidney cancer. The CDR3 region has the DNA TGCGCCAGCAGTCAATCGGCATTTACTAACTATGGCTACACCTTC. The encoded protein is CASSQSAFTNYGYTF.